This T cell receptor beta chain derives from a study of cytomegalovirus exposure and HLA in healthy donors. On the study more broadly: Ancestry clustering placed 81% of around 400 genotyped donors in the Caucasian-associated cluster.

This PCR relied on a set of 60 Vbeta primers and 13 Jbeta primers. Sequencing was performed with immunoSEQ multiplex PCR; in TCRdb, only in-frame clones are kept and a portion is missing. This table has 210,000 or so clones, 75% to 85% appearing once. The CDR3 consists of 15 residues. Trimming shortened V by 0 bases and J by 1 base, and 9 bases separated the two germline ends. Germline loops: CDR1 MGHRA, CDR2 YSYEKL. The source is a woman between 55 and 75 years old in good health and CMV-seropositive. The rearrangement joins TRBV4-1 to TRBJ1-1; D call uncertain. Sequencing input: PBMCs. The CDR3 sequence: CASSQDVGRNTEAFF. The CDR3 DNA follows: TGCGCCAGCAGCCAAGATGTGGGCAGGAACACTGAAGCTTTCTTT.